This record covers a single TCR beta chain. Produced via immunoSEQ multiplex PCR; TCRdb's table is partial and in-frame only. This table holds approximately 79,000 clones, about nine tenths found once. The sample comes from a study of technical replicates of blood from a handful of donors. The junction had 7 bases not matched to a gene; V was cut back by 1 base and J by 7 bases. This CDR3 comprises 15 residues. Germline CDR1 reads SGHVS; CDR2 reads FQNEAQ. The chain combines TRBV7-8 with TRBJ2-7; TRBD2 aligns across 10 bases. The sequenced sample consisted of T cells isolated from PBMCs. The origin of this receptor is a human donor in good health. CDR3 DNA sequence: TGTGCCAGCAGCTTAGTACGACTAGCGGGTTTTGAGCAGTACTTC. It translates to CASSLVRLAGFEQYF.